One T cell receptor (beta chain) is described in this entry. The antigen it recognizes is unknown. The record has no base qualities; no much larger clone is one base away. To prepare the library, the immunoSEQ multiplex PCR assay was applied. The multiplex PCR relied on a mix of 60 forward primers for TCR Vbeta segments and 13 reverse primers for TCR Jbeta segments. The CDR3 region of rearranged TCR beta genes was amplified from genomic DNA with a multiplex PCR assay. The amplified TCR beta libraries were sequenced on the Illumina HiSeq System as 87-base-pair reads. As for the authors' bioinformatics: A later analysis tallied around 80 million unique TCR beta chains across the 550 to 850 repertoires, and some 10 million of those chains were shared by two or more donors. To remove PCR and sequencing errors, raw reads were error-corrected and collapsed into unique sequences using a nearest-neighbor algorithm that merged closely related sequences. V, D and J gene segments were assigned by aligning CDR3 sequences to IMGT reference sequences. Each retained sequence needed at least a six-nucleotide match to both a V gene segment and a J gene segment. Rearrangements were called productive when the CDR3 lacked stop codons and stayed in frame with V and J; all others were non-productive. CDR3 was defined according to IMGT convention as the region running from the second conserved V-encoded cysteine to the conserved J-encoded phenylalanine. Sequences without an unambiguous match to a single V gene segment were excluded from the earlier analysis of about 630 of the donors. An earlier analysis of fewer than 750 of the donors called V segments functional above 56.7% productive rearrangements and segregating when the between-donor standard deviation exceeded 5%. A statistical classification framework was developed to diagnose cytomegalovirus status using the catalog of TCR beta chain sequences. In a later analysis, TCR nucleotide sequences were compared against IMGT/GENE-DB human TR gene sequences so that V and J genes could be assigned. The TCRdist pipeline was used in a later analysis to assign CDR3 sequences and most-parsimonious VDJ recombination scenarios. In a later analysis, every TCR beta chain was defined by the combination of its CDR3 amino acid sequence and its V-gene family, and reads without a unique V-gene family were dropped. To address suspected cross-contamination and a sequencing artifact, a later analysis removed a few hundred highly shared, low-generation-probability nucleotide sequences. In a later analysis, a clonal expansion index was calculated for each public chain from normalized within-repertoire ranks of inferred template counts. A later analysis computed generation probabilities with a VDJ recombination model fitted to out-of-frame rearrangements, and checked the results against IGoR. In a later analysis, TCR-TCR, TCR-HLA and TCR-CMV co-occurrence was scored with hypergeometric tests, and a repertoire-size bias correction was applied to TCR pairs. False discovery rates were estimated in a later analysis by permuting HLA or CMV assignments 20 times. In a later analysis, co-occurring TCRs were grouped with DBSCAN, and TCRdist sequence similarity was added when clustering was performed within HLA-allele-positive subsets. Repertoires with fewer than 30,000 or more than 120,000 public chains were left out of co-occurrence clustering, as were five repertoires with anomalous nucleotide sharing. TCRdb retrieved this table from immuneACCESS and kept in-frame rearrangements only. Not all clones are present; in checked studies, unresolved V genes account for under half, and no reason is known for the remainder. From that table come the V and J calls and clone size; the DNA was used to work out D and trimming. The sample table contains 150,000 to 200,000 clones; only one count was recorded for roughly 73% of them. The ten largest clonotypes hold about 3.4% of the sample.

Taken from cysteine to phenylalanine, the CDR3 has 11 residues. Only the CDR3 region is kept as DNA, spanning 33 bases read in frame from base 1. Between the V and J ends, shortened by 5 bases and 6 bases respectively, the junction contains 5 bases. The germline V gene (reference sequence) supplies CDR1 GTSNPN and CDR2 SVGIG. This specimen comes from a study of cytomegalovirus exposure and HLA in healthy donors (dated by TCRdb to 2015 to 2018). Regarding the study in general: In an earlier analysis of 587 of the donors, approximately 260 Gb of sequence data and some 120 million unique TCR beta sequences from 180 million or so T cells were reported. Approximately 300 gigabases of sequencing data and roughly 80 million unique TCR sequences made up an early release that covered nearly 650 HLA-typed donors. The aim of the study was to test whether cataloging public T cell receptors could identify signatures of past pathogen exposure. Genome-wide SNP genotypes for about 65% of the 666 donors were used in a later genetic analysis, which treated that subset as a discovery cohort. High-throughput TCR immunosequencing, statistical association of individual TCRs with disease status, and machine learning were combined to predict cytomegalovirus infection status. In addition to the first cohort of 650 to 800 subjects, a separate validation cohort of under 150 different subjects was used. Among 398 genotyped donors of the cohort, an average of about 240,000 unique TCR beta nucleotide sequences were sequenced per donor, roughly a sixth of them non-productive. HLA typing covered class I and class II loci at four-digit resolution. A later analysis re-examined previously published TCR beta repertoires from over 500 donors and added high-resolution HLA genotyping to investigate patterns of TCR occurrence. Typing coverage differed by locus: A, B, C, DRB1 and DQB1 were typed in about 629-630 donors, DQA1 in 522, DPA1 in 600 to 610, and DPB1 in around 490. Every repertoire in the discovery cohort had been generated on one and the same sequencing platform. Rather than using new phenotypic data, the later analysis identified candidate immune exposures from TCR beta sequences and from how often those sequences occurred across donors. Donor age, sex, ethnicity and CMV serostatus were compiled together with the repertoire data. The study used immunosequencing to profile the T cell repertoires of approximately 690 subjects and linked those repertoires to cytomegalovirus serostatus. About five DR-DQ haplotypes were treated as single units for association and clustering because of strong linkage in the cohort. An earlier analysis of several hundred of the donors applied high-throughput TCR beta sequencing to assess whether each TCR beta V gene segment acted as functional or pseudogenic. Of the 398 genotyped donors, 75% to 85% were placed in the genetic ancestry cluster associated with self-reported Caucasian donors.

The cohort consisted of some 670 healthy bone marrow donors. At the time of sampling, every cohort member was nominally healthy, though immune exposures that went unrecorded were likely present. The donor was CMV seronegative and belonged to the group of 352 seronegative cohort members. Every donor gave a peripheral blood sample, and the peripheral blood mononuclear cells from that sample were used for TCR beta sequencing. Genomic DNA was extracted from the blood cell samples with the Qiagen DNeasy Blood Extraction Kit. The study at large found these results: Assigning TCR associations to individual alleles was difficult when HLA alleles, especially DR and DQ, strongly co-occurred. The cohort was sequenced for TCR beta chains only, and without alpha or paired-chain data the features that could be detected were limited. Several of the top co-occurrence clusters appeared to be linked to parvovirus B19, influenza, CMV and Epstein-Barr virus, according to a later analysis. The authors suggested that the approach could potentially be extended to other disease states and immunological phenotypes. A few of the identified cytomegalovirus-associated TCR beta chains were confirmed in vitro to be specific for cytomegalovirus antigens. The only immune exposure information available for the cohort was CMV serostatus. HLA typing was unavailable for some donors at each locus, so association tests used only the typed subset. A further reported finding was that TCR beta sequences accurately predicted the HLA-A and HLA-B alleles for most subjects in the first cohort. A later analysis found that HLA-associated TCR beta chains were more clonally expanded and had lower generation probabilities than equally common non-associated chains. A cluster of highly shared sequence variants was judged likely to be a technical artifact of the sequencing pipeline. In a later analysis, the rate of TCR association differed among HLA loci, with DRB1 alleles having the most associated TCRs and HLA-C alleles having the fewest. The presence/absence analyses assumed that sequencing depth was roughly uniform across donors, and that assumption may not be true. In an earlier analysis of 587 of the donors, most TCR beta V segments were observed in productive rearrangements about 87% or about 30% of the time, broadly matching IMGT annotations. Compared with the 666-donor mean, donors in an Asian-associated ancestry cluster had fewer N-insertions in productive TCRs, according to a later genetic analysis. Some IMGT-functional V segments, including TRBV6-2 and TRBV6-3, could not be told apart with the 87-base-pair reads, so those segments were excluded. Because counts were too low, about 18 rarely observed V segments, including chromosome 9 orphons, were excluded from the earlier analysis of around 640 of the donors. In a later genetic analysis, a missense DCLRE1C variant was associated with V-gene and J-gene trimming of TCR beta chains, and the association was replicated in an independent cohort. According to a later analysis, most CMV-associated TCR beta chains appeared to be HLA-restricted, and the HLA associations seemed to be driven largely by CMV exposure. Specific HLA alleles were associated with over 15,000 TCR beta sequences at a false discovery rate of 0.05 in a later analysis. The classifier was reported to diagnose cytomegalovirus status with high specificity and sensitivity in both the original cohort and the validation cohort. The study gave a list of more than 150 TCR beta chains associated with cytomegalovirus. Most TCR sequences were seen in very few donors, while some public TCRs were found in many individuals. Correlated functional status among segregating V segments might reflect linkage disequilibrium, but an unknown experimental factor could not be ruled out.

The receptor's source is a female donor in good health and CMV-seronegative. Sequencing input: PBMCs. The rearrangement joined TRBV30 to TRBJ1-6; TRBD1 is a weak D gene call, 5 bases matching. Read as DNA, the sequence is TGTGCCTGGGACAGTAATTCACCCCTCCACTTT. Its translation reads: CAWDSNSPLHF.